The entry below describes one T cell receptor (beta chain). The sample holds other DNA sequences that translate to the same CDR3. The sample comes from a study of T cell changes during pregnancy in multiple sclerosis. The CDR3 is 14 amino acids. J was trimmed by 4 bases and V by 3 bases; bases with no gene match: 4. Germline CDR1 SGHDT, CDR2 YYEEEE. Sequencing was performed with immunoSEQ multiplex PCR; in TCRdb, only in-frame clones are kept and a portion is missing. The sample yields about 22,000 clones, 70% to 90% seen once. The sample in question was CD8+ T cells from peripheral blood mononuclear cells, obtained before pregnancy. The TCR sequence derives from a female donor with multiple sclerosis, enrolled in a pregnancy study. V and J are TRBV5-6 and TRBJ2-7, with 10 bases matching TRBD1. CDR3 bases: TGTGCCAGCAGCTGGGGGACAGGGGAATACGAGCAGTACTTC. Translating gives CASSWGTGEYEQYF.